This record looks at one TCR beta chain sequence and its context. Its specificity is unknown. These data come from a study of regulatory dendritic cells for organ transplantation. Across the whole study: Dendritic cell cultures received LPS on day 6.

Trimming removed 1 base from V and 3 bases from J; junction bases left unmatched: 15. There are 18 residues in the CDR3. Germline CDR1 MNHEY, CDR2 SMNVEV (reference sequence). Sorted subsets were CFSE-labeled and cultured approximately 5 days with allogeneic dendritic cells. Repertoires were generated with immunoSEQ multiplex PCR, while TCRdb's copy carries only in-frame clones and drops some. In the table there are roughly 12,000 clones, roughly nine tenths of which are singletons. Overall study findings and caveats: Resting memory CD8+ T cells held the most alloreactive clonotypes. Memory T cells were less diverse than naive, with memory CD8+ most oligoclonal. Mature dendritic cells appeared to drive more memory CD8+ clonal expansion than regulatory ones.

The clonotype was recovered from a human donor in good health. The J gene is TRBJ2-7, the V gene TRBV27, with 7 bases identical to TRBD2. Sequencing used naive CD8+ T cells from blood cultured with regulatory dendritic cells. The subset denotes: CD45RA+ naive T cells. This chain's CDR3 is CASSLFGGTTSGNYEQYF. The CDR3 nucleotides are TGTGCCAGCAGTTTATTTGGAGGGACTACGAGCGGAAACTACGAGCAGTACTTC.